A selection of T cell receptor beta chains follows, all from one sample in a study of response to subunit inactivated influenza vaccine. TCRdb re-called the RT-PCR reads with MiXCR, one entry per CDR3 protein. The table lists hundreds of thousands of distinct CDR3 sequences, roughly 11% of them singletons. Material: PBMCs from blood, obtained roughly 47 days after vaccination. The receptors were gathered from a man in his fifties or sixties who received an inactivated influenza vaccine. Both conserved end residues are part of each CDR3. D genes are given only for firm matches. Clone size is shown for a subset of rows, as once, few, many or a class of expanded clone.

D	V	J	size	CDR3	DNA
.	TRBV11-2	TRBJ2-1	few	CASSHRHRSYNEQFF	TGTGCCAGCAGCCACCGACACCGATCCTACAATGAGCAGTTCTTC
.	TRBV20-1	TRBJ2-7	many	CSARSSEYEQYF	TGCAGTGCTAGGTCGAGTGAATACGAGCAGTACTTC
TRBD1	TRBV10-3	TRBJ2-2	many	CATCRTGADTGELFF	TGTGCCACTTGCCGGACAGGGGCAGACACCGGGGAGCTGTTTTTT
TRBD1	TRBV10-3	TRBJ2-7	few	CAIGGTGLREQYF	TGTGCCATCGGCGGGACAGGTCTCCGCGAGCAGTACTTC
TRBD2	TRBV29-1	TRBJ2-5	few	CSVIRGGGFQETQYF	TGCAGCGTTATCCGCGGGGGGGGGTTCCAAGAGACCCAGTACTTC
.	TRBV5-5	TRBJ2-2	few	CASSLVGGRPGELFF	TGTGCCAGCAGCTTGGTTGGGGGGCGCCCCGGGGAGCTGTTTTTT
TRBD2	TRBV10-3	TRBJ2-1	.	CAISGTGTSGRGEQFF	TGTGCCATCAGTGGGACCGGGACTAGCGGGAGGGGTGAGCAGTTCTTC
.	TRBV9	TRBJ1-3	.	CASSPGSISGNTIYF	TGTGCCAGCAGCCCGGGATCTATCTCTGGAAACACCATATATTTT
TRBD2	TRBV11-2	TRBJ2-1	many	CASSWTSGGYNEQFF	TGTGCCAGCAGCTGGACTAGCGGGGGCTACAATGAGCAGTTCTTC
.	TRBV5-6	TRBJ1-2	few	CASSTWDILVSLGYTF	TGTGCCAGCAGCACTTGGGATATCCTAGTATCGCTTGGCTACACCTTC
.	TRBV5-1	TRBJ1-3	.	CASRDPGARTTIYF	TGCGCCAGCAGAGATCCGGGCGCACGGACCACCATATATTTT
.	TRBV18	TRBJ2-7	few	CASSPQSSLYEQYF	TGTGCCAGCTCACCACAGTCTAGTTTGTACGAGCAGTACTTC
.	TRBV5-1	TRBJ1-5	few	CASSPLGAGNQPQHF	TGCGCCAGCAGCCCCTTGGGGGCGGGCAATCAGCCCCAGCATTTT
.	TRBV7-2	TRBJ1-1	few	CASSLESRTQF	TGTGCCAGCAGCTTAGAAAGTCGGACTCAATTT
.	TRBV7-9	TRBJ1-1	.	CASSRWMNTEAFF	TGTGCCAGCAGCCGGTGGATGAACACTGAAGCTTTCTTT
.	TRBV20-1	TRBJ1-4	.	CSARELGQTNEKLFF	TGCAGTGCTAGAGAATTAGGACAAACTAATGAAAAACTGTTTTTT
.	TRBV29-1	TRBJ1-1	many	CSASTNTEAFF	TGCAGCGCTAGTACAAACACTGAAGCTTTCTTT
.	TRBV20-1	TRBJ2-5	few	CSARDWGSQETQYF	TGCAGTGCTAGAGATTGGGGCTCCCAAGAGACCCAGTACTTC
.	TRBV28	TRBJ1-5	.	CASTETDSNQPQHF	TGTGCCAGCACCGAGACAGATAGCAATCAGCCCCAGCATTTT
TRBD2	TRBV6-1	TRBJ2-7	.	CASRIAGSTYEQYF	TGTGCCAGCAGAATAGCGGGATCAACCTACGAGCAGTACTTC
TRBD2	TRBV5-6	TRBJ2-1	.	CASSRTSGGANYNEQFF	TGTGCCAGCAGTCGGACTAGCGGGGGGGCGAACTACAATGAGCAGTTCTTC
.	TRBV16	TRBJ2-7	many	CASSQQPDRPHEQYF	TGTGCCAGCAGCCAACAACCTGACAGGCCCCACGAGCAGTACTTC
.	TRBV25-1	TRBJ2-2	few	CASPGGLYTGELFF	TGTGCCAGTCCAGGGGGGCTCTACACCGGGGAGCTGTTTTTT
TRBD1	TRBV12-3/TRBV12-4	TRBJ2-7	few	CASSLVGTGAPYEQYF	TGTGCCAGCAGTTTGGTGGGGACAGGGGCTCCATACGAGCAGTACTTC
.	TRBV3-1	TRBJ1-2	few	CASSHQNYGYTF	TGTGCCAGCAGCCATCAGAACTATGGCTACACCTTC
.	TRBV2	TRBJ2-7	.	CASRGRTDPLGEQYF	TGTGCCAGCAGGGGAAGGACAGATCCTCTAGGCGAGCAGTACTTC
.	TRBV24-1	TRBJ2-4	.	CATSPGQQNIQYF	TGTGCCACCTCCCCCGGACAGCAAAACATTCAGTACTTC
.	TRBV5-6	TRBJ2-7	many	CASSRERSYEQYF	TGTGCCAGCAGCAGAGAGAGATCCTACGAGCAGTACTTC
.	TRBV12-3/TRBV12-4	TRBJ2-1	few	CASSLNGRLNEQFF	TGTGCCAGCAGTTTAAACGGGAGACTTAATGAGCAGTTCTTC
TRBD2	TRBV9	TRBJ2-1	.	CASSVVAGVGNEQFF	TGTGCCAGCAGCGTTGTAGCGGGAGTAGGCAATGAGCAGTTCTTC
.	TRBV28	TRBJ2-1	few	CASTKPNSYSYNEQFF	TGTGCCAGCACCAAACCCAACTCTTACTCCTACAATGAGCAGTTCTTC